This T cell receptor beta chain is from a study of CD8 T cells in Susac syndrome. From blood CD8+ and CD4+ T cells, TCR beta sequences were generated. Negative isolation was used for CD8+ and CD4+ T cells and FACS enrichment for TEMRA cells. The CDR3 covers 14 residues. V was cut by 4 bases and J by 0 bases, with 12 bases left in between. The V gene's germline CDR1 is GTSNPN and CDR2 SVGIG (reference sequence). Random hexamers were used to reverse transcribe the RNA input (roughly 0.5 to 1 ug). The authors amplified TCR beta CDR3 across 54 Vbeta and 13 Jbeta using immunoSEQ multiplex PCR. TCRdb re-derived calls from the immunoSEQ multiplex PCR reads in MiXCR, one entry per CDR3 protein. The repertoire holds around 150,000 distinct CDR3 sequences, with around 93% as singletons.

The source of this sequence is a human donor in good health. Sequenced sample: CD4+ T cells from PBMCs. This rearrangement joins TRBV30 to TRBJ1-1; D is uncertain. Written as DNA, the CDR3 is TGTGCCTGGACACGCGGGAATTTGAACACTGAAGCTTTCTTT. This translates into CAWTRGNLNTEAFF.